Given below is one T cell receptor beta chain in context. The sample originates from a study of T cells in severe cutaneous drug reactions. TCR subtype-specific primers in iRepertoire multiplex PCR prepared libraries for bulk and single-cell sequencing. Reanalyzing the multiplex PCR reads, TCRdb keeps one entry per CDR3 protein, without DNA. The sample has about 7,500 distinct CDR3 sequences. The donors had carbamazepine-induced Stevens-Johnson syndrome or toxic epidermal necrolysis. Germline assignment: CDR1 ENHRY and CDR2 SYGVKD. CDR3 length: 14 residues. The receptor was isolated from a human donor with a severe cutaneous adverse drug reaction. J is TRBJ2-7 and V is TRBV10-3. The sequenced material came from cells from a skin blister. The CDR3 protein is CAISELGKSYEQYF.